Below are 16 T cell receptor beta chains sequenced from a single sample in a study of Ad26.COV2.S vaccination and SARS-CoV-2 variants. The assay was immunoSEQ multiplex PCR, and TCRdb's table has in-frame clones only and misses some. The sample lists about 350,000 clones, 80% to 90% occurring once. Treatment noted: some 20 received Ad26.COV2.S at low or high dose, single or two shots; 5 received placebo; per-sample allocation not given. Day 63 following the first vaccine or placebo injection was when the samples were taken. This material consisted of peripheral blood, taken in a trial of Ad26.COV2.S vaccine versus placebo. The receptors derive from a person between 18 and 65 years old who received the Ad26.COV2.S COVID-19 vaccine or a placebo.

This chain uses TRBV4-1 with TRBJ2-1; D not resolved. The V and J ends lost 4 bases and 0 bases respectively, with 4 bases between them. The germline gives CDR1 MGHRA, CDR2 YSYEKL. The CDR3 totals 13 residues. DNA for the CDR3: TGCGCCAGCAGCCTGAGCTCCTACAATGAGCAGTTCTTC. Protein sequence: CASSLSSYNEQFF.

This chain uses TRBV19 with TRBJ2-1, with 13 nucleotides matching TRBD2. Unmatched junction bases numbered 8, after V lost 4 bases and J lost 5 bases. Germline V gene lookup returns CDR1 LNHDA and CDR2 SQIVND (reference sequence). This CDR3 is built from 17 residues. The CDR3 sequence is CASSTRPGLAGDNEQFF. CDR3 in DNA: TGTGCCAGTAGTACTCGACCTGGACTAGCGGGAGACAATGAGCAGTTCTTC.

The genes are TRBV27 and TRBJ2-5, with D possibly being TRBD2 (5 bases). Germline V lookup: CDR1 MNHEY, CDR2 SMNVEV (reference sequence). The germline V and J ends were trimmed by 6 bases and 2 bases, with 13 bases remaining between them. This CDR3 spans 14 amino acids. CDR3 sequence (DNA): TGTGCCAGCAGATCGGACTGGGTACAAGAGACCCAGTACTTC. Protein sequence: CASRSDWVQETQYF.

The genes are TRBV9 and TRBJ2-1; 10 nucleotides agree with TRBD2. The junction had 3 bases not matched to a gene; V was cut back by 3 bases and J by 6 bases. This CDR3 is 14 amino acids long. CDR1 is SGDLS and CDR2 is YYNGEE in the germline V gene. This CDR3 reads CASSGSGRPNEQFF. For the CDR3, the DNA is TGTGCCAGCAGCGGTAGCGGGAGGCCCAATGAGCAGTTCTTC. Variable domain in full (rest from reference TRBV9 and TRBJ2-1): DSGVTQTPKHLITATGQRVTLRCSPRSGDLSVYWYQQSLDQGLQFLIQYYNGEERAKGNILERFSAQQFPDLHSELNLSSLELGDSALYFCASSGSGRPNEQFFGPGTRLTVL.

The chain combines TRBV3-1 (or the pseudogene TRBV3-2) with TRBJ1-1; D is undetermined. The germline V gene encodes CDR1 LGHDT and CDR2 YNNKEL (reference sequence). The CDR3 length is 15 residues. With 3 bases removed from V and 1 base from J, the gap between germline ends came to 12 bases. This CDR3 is CASSHSPRKNTEAFF. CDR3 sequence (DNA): TGTGCCAGCAGCCACAGTCCCAGAAAGAACACTGAAGCTTTCTTT.

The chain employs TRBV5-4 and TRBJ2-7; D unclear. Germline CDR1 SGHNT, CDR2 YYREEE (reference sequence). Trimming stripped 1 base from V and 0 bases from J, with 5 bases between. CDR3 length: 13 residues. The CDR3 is CASSLSHSYEQYF. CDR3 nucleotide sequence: TGTGCCAGCAGCTTGTCCCACTCCTACGAGCAGTACTTC. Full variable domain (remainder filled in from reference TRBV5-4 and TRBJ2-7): ETGVTQSPTHLIKTRGQQVTLRCSSQSGHNTVSWYQQALGQGPQFIFQYYREEENGRGNFPPRFSGLQFPNYSSELNVNALELDDSALYLCASSLSHSYEQYFGPGTRLTVT.

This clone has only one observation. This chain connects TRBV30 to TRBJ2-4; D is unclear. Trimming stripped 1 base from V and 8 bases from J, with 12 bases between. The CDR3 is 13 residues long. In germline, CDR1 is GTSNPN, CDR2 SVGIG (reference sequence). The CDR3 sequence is CAWSGDPRDIQYF. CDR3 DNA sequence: TGTGCCTGGAGTGGCGACCCACGGGACATTCAGTACTTC.

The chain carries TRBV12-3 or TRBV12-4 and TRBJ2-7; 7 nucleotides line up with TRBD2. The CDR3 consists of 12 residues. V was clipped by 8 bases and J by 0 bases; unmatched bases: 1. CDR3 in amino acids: CASGGDSYEQYF. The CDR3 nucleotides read TGTGCCAGCGGGGGGGACTCCTACGAGCAGTACTTC.

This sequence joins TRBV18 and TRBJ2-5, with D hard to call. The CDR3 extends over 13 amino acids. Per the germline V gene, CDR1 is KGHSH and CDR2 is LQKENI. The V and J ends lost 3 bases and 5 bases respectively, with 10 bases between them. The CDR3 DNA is TGTGCCAGCTCACCTACGGCTCGGGAGACCCAGTACTTC. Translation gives CASSPTARETQYF.

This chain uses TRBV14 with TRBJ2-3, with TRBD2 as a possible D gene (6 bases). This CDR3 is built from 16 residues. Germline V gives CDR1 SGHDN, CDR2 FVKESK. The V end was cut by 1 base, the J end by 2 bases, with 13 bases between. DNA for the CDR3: TGTGCCAGCAGCCAAGGAGAGGGACTTCTCACAGATACGCAGTATTTT. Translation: CASSQGEGLLTDTQYF.

The CDR3: CASSFPGEETQYF. The DNA of the CDR3 is TGCGCCAGCAGCTTCCCCGGGGAAGAGACCCAGTACTTC. V and J are TRBV5-1 and TRBJ2-5; possible D gene TRBD2, 5 bases. The V and J ends lost 2 bases and 3 bases respectively, with 8 bases between them. CDR3 length equals 13 residues. Germline-derived CDR1 and CDR2 are SGHRS and YFSETQ.

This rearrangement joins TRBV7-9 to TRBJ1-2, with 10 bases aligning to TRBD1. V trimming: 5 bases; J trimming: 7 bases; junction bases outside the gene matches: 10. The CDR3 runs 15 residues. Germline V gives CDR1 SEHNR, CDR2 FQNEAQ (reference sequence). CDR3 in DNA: TGTGCCAGCAGCGACTTGGGACAGGGGATTGGTGGCTACACCTTC. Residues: CASSDLGQGIGGYTF.

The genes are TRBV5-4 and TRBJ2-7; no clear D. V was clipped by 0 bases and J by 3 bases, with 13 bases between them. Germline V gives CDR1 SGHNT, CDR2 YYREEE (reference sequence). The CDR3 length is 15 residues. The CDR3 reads CASSLVAGNFYEQYF. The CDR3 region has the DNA TGTGCCAGCAGCTTGGTTGCAGGCAATTTCTACGAGCAGTACTTC.

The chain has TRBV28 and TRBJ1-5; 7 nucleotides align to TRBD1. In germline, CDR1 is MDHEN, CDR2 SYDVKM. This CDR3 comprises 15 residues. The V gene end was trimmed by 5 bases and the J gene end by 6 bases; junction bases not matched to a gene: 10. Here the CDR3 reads CASSKQGSRGQPQHF. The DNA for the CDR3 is TGTGCCAGCAGTAAACAGGGGTCGAGAGGTCAGCCCCAGCATTTT.

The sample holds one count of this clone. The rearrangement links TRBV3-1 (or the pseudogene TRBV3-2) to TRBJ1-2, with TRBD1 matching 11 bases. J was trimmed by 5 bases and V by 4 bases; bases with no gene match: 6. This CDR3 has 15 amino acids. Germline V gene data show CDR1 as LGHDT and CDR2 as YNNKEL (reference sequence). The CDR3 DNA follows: TGTGCCAGCAGCCCAGGGACAGGGGGGCGGTATGGCTACACCTTC. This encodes CASSPGTGGRYGYTF.

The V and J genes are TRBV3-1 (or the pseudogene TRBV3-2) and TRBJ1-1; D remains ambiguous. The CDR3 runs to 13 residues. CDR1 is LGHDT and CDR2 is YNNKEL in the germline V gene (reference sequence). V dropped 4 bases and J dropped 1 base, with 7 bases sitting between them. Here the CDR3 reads CASSLHQNTEAFF. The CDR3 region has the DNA TGTGCCAGCAGCCTACACCAGAACACTGAAGCTTTCTTT.